One sample yielded the 21 T cell receptor beta chains listed below, sequenced in a study of T cells after yellow fever vaccination. Using its own MiXCR run on the 5' RACE reads, TCRdb lists one record per CDR3 protein. Of 250,000 to 300,000 distinct CDR3 sequences in the sample, approximately 5.2% are singletons; the top ten hold about 3.5%. The sequenced sample was CD4+ T cells sorted from PBMCs, obtained on the day of the yellow fever booster vaccination. These receptors originate from a man aged 18 to 29 who received the YFV17D yellow fever vaccine.

This chain joins TRBV6-2 or TRBV6-3 and TRBJ2-3, with 10 bases aligning to TRBD2. CDR1 MNHEY and CDR2 SVGEGT come from the germline V gene. The CDR3 sequence is 17 residues long. V dropped 6 bases and J dropped 1; count of bases not matched to a gene: 10. For the CDR3, the DNA is TGTGCCAGCAGATCCTTCCTAGCGGGGGTCGGCACAGATACGCAGTATTTT. It is translated as CASRSFLAGVGTDTQYF.

This clonotype has ten or more counts. The V call is TRBV12-3 or TRBV12-4, the J call TRBJ2-3; D unresolved. The CDR3 has 13 amino acids. Trimming removed 5 bases at V and 13 bases at J, with 19 bases between. This CDR3 is CASSPTTEAWEYF. The CDR3 bases are TGTGCCAGCAGTCCCACGACCGAGGCATGGGAGTATTTT.

The V call is TRBV7-2, the J call TRBJ2-5; D perhaps matches TRBD2 (5 bases). In germline, CDR1 is SGHTA, CDR2 FQGNSA. The CDR3 loop spans 14 amino acids. V was shortened by 6 bases and J by 1 base, with 12 bases between the two germline ends. The CDR3 reads CASRPPGSQETQYF. The CDR3 nucleotides are TGTGCCAGCAGACCCCCGGGATCCCAAGAGACCCAGTACTTC.

In this sample, this clonotype turned up a few times. The chain is built from TRBV7-2 and TRBJ2-4; D not resolved. Germline values: CDR1 SGHTA, CDR2 FQGNSA. The V end was cut by 6 bases, the J end by 2 bases, with 11 bases between. This CDR3 spans 14 amino acids. The CDR3 region is CASSPPFSKNIQYF. CDR3 DNA: TGTGCCAGCAGTCCACCTTTTTCCAAAAACATTCAGTACTTC. The variable domain in full, completed from reference TRBV7-2 and TRBJ2-4, reads GAGVSQSPSNKVTEKGKDVELRCDPISGHTALYWYRQSLGQGLEFLIYFQGNSAPDKSGLPSDRFSAERTGGSVSTLTIQRTQQEDSAVYLCASSPPFSKNIQYFGAGTRLSVL.

This clonotype was seen many times. The genes are TRBV12-3 or TRBV12-4 and TRBJ1-2; 9 bases are shared with TRBD1. Trimming took 5 bases from V and 5 from J; bases not matched to a gene: 3. The CDR3 is 13 amino acids. The CDR3 DNA follows: TGTGCCAGCAGTCCCGACAGGGGGTATGGCTACACCTTC. Protein sequence: CASSPDRGYGYTF.

This clonotype was seen more than once but under ten times. The genes are TRBV5-1 and TRBJ2-6; D is perhaps TRBD1 (6 bases). CDR1 is SGHRS, CDR2 YFSETQ, per germline. CDR3 length: 15 amino acids. V was clipped by 4 bases and J by 3 bases, with 11 bases between them. The DNA for the CDR3 is TGCGCCAGCAGCACACAGGGTCTTGGGGCCAACGTCCTGACTTTC. Protein sequence: CASSTQGLGANVLTF.

The chain has TRBV5-1 and TRBJ1-2; D may be TRBD1 (5 bases). Germline values: CDR1 SGHRS, CDR2 YFSETQ. Between the trimmed V and J ends, which lost 0 bases and 3 bases, there was a span of 12 bases. This CDR3 has 15 amino acids. CDR3 protein: CASSLGQGVDYGYTF. CDR3 sequence (DNA): TGCGCCAGCAGCTTGGGCCAGGGTGTTGACTATGGCTACACCTTC.

This clonotype has just a few counts. This chain uses TRBV20-1 with TRBJ2-5; D ambiguous. V lost 5 bases and J 0 bases, leaving 10 bases between the germline ends. The CDR3 covers 13 residues. From germline, CDR1 is DFQATT and CDR2 SNEGSKA (reference sequence). The CDR3 protein is CSAYLDNQETQYF. The CDR3 bases are TGCAGTGCTTACCTAGACAACCAAGAGACCCAGTACTTC.

This clonotype was found a few times. V usage is TRBV28 and J usage is TRBJ1-1; 8 bases are shared with TRBD1. CDR3 length: 15 amino acids. The germline V gene encodes CDR1 MDHEN and CDR2 SYDVKM. V lost 4 bases, J lost 6 bases, and 10 bases stayed unmatched. As DNA, the CDR3 is TGTGCCAGCAGTTCCTCACAGGGGGTATTGGCTGAAGCTTTCTTT. It encodes CASSSSQGVLAEAFF.

Only a few counts were recorded for this clonotype. The rearrangement joins TRBV12-3 or TRBV12-4 to TRBJ2-1; D may match TRBD1 or TRBD2 (5 bases each). The CDR3 spans 15 residues. Trimming pared 2 bases from V and 1 base from J, leaving 9 bases between. The CDR3 region has the DNA TGTGCCAGCAGTTTAAGGGACCCATCCTACAATGAGCAGTTCTTC. Translating gives CASSLRDPSYNEQFF.

Ten or more counts support this clonotype. V and J are TRBV6-2 or TRBV6-3 and TRBJ1-1; D is perhaps TRBD1 (5 bases). Trimming pared 5 bases from V and 10 bases from J, leaving 14 bases between. The CDR3 is 12 residues long. Germline assignment: CDR1 MNHEY and CDR2 SVGEGT. CDR3 sequence: CASSEAGAVAFF. CDR3 DNA sequence: TGTGCCAGCAGTGAAGCTGGGGCAGTAGCTTTCTTT.

The chain is built from TRBV19 and TRBJ1-5, with D possibly being TRBD1 (6 bases). This CDR3 spans 14 amino acids. Trimming took 10 bases from V and 3 from J, leaving 16 bases between them. Germline CDR1 reads LNHDA; CDR2 reads SQIVND (reference sequence). CDR3 sequence: CATHREADNQPQHF. CDR3 in DNA: TGTGCCACCCACAGGGAGGCGGACAATCAGCCCCAGCATTTT.

The V gene is TRBV28, the J gene TRBJ1-2, with 7 bases fitting TRBD1. Germline loops: CDR1 MDHEN, CDR2 SYDVKM. CDR3 length: 12 amino acids. The ends lost 1 base at V and 11 bases at J; junction bases unmatched: 4. The CDR3 coding sequence is TGTGCCAGCAGTTTATTAGGACAGGTTTACACCTTC. Translation gives CASSLLGQVYTF.

This clonotype was observed at least ten times. The rearrangement joins TRBV20-1 to TRBJ2-7; D is possibly TRBD1 (7 bases). The CDR3 covers 12 residues. Germline V CDR1 and CDR2: DFQATT, SNEGSKA (reference sequence). Deletions cut 2 bases from V and 4 bases from J, with 9 bases between. The CDR3, as DNA: TGCAGTGCTAGATCAGGGGGGTACGAGCAGTACGTC. Translated: CSARSGGYEQYV.

This chain links TRBV30 with TRBJ2-7; 10 positions agree with TRBD1. This CDR3 region has 13 residues. Germline CDR1 GTSNPN, CDR2 SVGIG (reference sequence). V lost 1 base, J lost 6 bases, and 3 bases stayed unmatched. The chain's CDR3 is CAWSGQGAGEQYF. CDR3 DNA: TGTGCCTGGAGTGGACAGGGGGCGGGCGAGCAGTACTTC.

This clonotype was counted ten times or more. This rearrangement joins TRBV6-2 or TRBV6-3 to TRBJ2-1, with 7 nucleotides matching TRBD1. Germline CDR1 and CDR2: MNHEY and SVGEGT. The V and J ends lost 6 bases and 8 bases, in that order; junction bases with no gene match: 13. CDR3 length: 15 residues. CDR3 residues: CASRSLRGPKDEQFF. CDR3 in DNA: TGTGCCAGCAGATCCCTTAGGGGGCCCAAGGATGAGCAGTTCTTC.

This clonotype occurred a few times. The gene calls are TRBV7-2 and TRBJ2-7, with D perhaps matching TRBD2 (6 bases). The CDR3 contains 14 residues. V was pared by 3 bases and J by 3 bases, with 12 bases between. Germline CDR1 is SGHTA and CDR2 is FQGNSA. The CDR3 here is CASSLRGLGYEQYV. For the CDR3, the DNA is TGTGCCAGCAGCTTGCGGGGTTTAGGCTACGAGCAGTACGTC.

At least ten counts were recorded for this clonotype. This chain links TRBV7-2 with TRBJ1-1, with D perhaps TRBD1 (5 bases). V shed 5 bases and J shed 3 bases, with 13 bases lying between them. CDR3 length: 14 residues. Per germline, CDR1 SGHTA and CDR2 FQGNSA. The DNA of the CDR3 is TGTGCCAGCAGCCCCCAGGGACGGGACACTGAAGCTTTCTTT. Translating it yields CASSPQGRDTEAFF.

V is TRBV7-8 and J is TRBJ2-2, with D perhaps TRBD2 (6 bases). Germline V lookup: CDR1 SGHVS, CDR2 FQNEAQ. The CDR3 has 13 residues. Trimming took off 5 bases at V and 9 bases at J, with 13 bases between the two ends. The CDR3 DNA reads as TGTGCCAGCAGCCCCCGCGGGGCCCGGGAGCTGTTTTTT. It yields the protein CASSPRGARELFF.

The table lists this clonotype with a few counts. The CDR3 is CASSLSGGGYQETQYF. The DNA for the CDR3 is TGCGCCAGCAGCTTGAGTGGCGGAGGGTACCAAGAGACCCAGTACTTC. The genes are TRBV5-1 and TRBJ2-5; tentatively, D is TRBD2 (6 bases). With 1 base removed from V and 0 bases from J, the gap between germline ends came to 13 bases. CDR1 and CDR2 (germline): SGHRS, YFSETQ. This CDR3 comprises 16 residues. Drawing the rest from reference TRBV5-1 and TRBJ2-5, the complete variable domain is KAGVTQTPRYLIKTRGQQVTLSCSPISGHRSVSWYQQTPGQGLQFLFEYFSETQRNKGNFPGRFSGRQFSNSRSEMNVSTLELGDSALYLCASSLSGGGYQETQYFGPGTRLLVL.

This chain links TRBV5-7 with TRBJ2-2; 15 nucleotides line up with TRBD2. TRBV5-7 is an ORF for which the function is uncertain. J was trimmed by 3 bases and V by 4 bases; bases with no gene match: 10. There are 19 residues in the CDR3. CDR3 in amino acids: CASSLVLGLAGGHTGELFF. In nucleotides, the CDR3 is TGTGCCAGCAGCCTCGTCTTGGGACTAGCGGGGGGCCACACCGGGGAGCTGTTTTTT.